These 22 T cell receptor beta chains originate from one sample sequenced in a study of blood T cell repertoires in COVID-19. The method was immunoSEQ multiplex PCR; TCRdb's version includes in-frame clones alone and lacks a portion of them. The sample contains 150,000 or so clones, approximately 79% of which appear only once. The material sequenced was peripheral blood. These receptors all come from a woman older than 75 with acute or convalescent COVID-19.

A few counts support this clone. V and J are TRBV7-9 and TRBJ2-4, with D perhaps TRBD1 (5 bases). V lost 1 base to trimming and J lost 8 bases, with 18 bases between them. The CDR3 spans 16 residues. Per the germline V gene, CDR1 is SEHNR and CDR2 is FQNEAQ (reference sequence). The DNA of the CDR3 is TGTGCCAGCAGCTTAGACGTAGGGGATTTGGGGTACATTCAGTACTTC. Protein sequence: CASSLDVGDLGYIQYF.

The CDR3 region has the DNA TGTGCCACCGAGGACTCTCAGTCCTACGAGCAGTACTTC. Translation: CATEDSQSYEQYF. This chain uses TRBV25-1 with TRBJ2-7, with D possibly being TRBD2 (5 bases). Germline V gives CDR1 MGHDK, CDR2 SYGVNS. The length of the CDR3 is 13 residues. V lost 10 bases to trimming and J lost 1 base, with 14 bases between them.

This clone was seen just once. V and J are TRBV28 and TRBJ1-5, with D tentatively TRBD1 (5 bases). Germline CDR1 MDHEN, CDR2 SYDVKM. The V and J ends lost 6 bases and 0 bases respectively, with 18 bases between them. The length of the CDR3 is 17 residues. The CDR3 DNA reads TGTGCCAGCAGCGCCAGGAGGAGGGGTACTAGCAATCAGCCCCAGCATTTT. The encoded protein is CASSARRRGTSNQPQHF.

The chain employs TRBV27 and TRBJ1-6, with 7 bases that match TRBD1. Trimming removed 1 base from V and 8 bases from J; junction bases left unmatched: 8. CDR1 and CDR2 from the germline V gene are MNHEY and SMNVEV (reference sequence). The length of the CDR3 is 16 residues. The CDR3 sequence is CASSLYGDSVDSPLHF. The CDR3 DNA reads TGTGCCAGCAGTTTATATGGGGACAGTGTTGATTCACCCCTCCACTTT.

The chain uses TRBV24-1 and TRBJ2-7; 10 nucleotides agree with TRBD2. V trimming: 3 bases; J trimming: 3 bases; junction bases outside the gene matches: 1. The CDR3 is 14 amino acids. Germline V gene sequence: CDR1 KGHDR, CDR2 SFDVKD. The CDR3 DNA sequence: TGTGCCACCAGTGATCCTAGCGGGGGCTACGAGCAGTACTTC. Protein sequence: CATSDPSGGYEQYF.

The V call is TRBV30, the J call TRBJ2-7; TRBD2 is a possible D gene (5 bases). This CDR3 region has 13 residues. V was clipped by 1 base and J by 1 base, with 8 bases between them. Germline lookup yields CDR1 GTSNPN and CDR2 SVGIG (reference sequence). In DNA, the CDR3 is TGTGCCTGGAGTGACGGCGGGTCCTACGAGCAGTACTTC. This sequence encodes CAWSDGGSYEQYF.

The V call is TRBV3-1 (or the pseudogene TRBV3-2), the J call TRBJ2-1, with 7 bases identical to TRBD1. Per the germline V gene, CDR1 is LGHDT and CDR2 is YNNKEL (reference sequence). This CDR3 is built from 14 residues. V was pared by 1 base and J by 4 bases, with 1 base of the junction left unmatched. As DNA, the CDR3 is TGTGCCAGCAGCCAAGGGGACAGATACAATGAGCAGTTCTTC. It translates to CASSQGDRYNEQFF.

The chain links TRBV27 to TRBJ2-2; 9 nucleotides align to TRBD2. The germline V gene has CDR1 MNHEY and CDR2 SMNVEV (reference sequence). The J segment lost 7 bases and the V segment lost 1 base, leaving 7 bases of the junction unmatched. The CDR3 contains 16 residues. The CDR3 region is CASSLYPSGIGGELFF. The CDR3 bases are TGTGCCAGCAGTTTATACCCTAGCGGGATAGGCGGGGAGCTGTTTTTT.

CDR3 bases: TGTGCCAGCAGTCGAGGGGGCGATAATTCACCCCTCCACTTT. It translates to CASSRGGDNSPLHF. The chain carries TRBV6-2 or TRBV6-3 and TRBJ1-6, with TRBD1 matching over 7 bases. The germline CDR1 and CDR2 sequences are MNHEY and SVGEGT. This CDR3 spans 14 amino acids. V gave up 5 bases and J gave up 5 bases; unmatched junction bases: 3.

This clone was counted between two and nine times. V is TRBV12-3 or TRBV12-4 and J is TRBJ2-5, with D possibly being TRBD2 (6 bases). The germline V and J ends were trimmed by 4 bases and 4 bases, with 10 bases remaining between them. The CDR3 runs to 13 residues. The CDR3 here is CASSSEGGETQYF. As DNA, the CDR3 is TGTGCCAGCAGTTCGGAGGGAGGAGAGACCCAGTACTTC.

The CDR3 bases are TGTGCCAGCGAGACTAGCGGGAGGAGGAACGAGCAGTACTTC. Protein product: CASETSGRRNEQYF. V usage is TRBV5-8 and J usage is TRBJ2-7; TRBD2 agrees at 13 bases. The V gene end was trimmed by 7 bases and the J gene end by 5 bases; junction bases not matched to a gene: 6. Germline values: CDR1 SGHTS, CDR2 YDEGEE. The CDR3 loop spans 14 amino acids.

The gene calls are TRBV3-1 (or the pseudogene TRBV3-2) and TRBJ1-1; 7 nucleotides line up with TRBD1. V lost 7 bases, J lost 7 bases, and 9 bases stayed unmatched. Germline CDR1 is LGHDT and CDR2 is YNNKEL (reference sequence). There are 13 residues in the CDR3. CDR3: CASNQGAGGEAFF. CDR3 sequence (DNA): TGTGCCAGCAATCAAGGGGCAGGGGGTGAAGCTTTCTTT.

The chain carries TRBV4-3 and TRBJ2-3, with 9 bases fitting TRBD2. The CDR3 extends over 17 amino acids. Trimming cost V 1 base and J 5 bases; bases outside gene matches: 10. The V gene's germline CDR1 is LGHNA and CDR2 YSLEER. CDR3 region: CASSQVSVAGVVDTQYF. The CDR3 DNA reads as TGCGCCAGCAGCCAAGTTTCGGTAGCGGGAGTGGTAGATACGCAGTATTTT.

This clone occurred once. This chain uses TRBV19 with TRBJ2-7; D uncertain. Trimming removed 4 bases at V and 0 bases at J, with 4 bases between. Germline lookup yields CDR1 LNHDA and CDR2 SQIVND (reference sequence). The CDR3 runs 12 residues. The CDR3 reads CASSTSSYEQYF. DNA of the CDR3: TGTGCCAGTAGTACCTCCTCCTACGAGCAGTACTTC.

This clone has a single count. The V gene is TRBV21-1, the J gene TRBJ1-1. TRBV21-1 counts as a pseudogene. This CDR3 contains 12 residues. The chain's CDR3 is CASKRDSSEAFF. CDR3 bases: TGTGCCAGCAAACGGGACTCTTCTGAAGCTTTCTTT.

The rearrangement joins TRBV6-5 to TRBJ1-1; D is possibly TRBD1 (6 bases). Germline-derived CDR1 and CDR2 are MNHEY and SVGAGI. V dropped 6 bases and J dropped 8 bases, with 19 bases sitting between them. The CDR3 has 14 residues. The CDR3 sequence is CASSIGQTGGEAFF. DNA for the CDR3: TGTGCCAGCAGCATAGGGCAGACAGGCGGAGAAGCTTTCTTT.

In nucleotides, the CDR3 is TGTGCCAGCAGCAACATCGGCGGGAGTGGTGGGCATTCCTACGAGCAGTACTTC. Amino acid sequence: CASSNIGGSGGHSYEQYF. V is TRBV5-4 and J is TRBJ2-7, with TRBD2 identical over 7 bases. J lost 1 base, V lost 4 bases, and 17 bases had no gene match. CDR3 size: 18 residues. Germline V gene sequence: CDR1 SGHNT, CDR2 YYREEE (reference sequence).

This clone was detected many times. This rearrangement joins TRBV7-9 to TRBJ1-5; 7 positions match TRBD1. Germline CDR1 is SEHNR and CDR2 is FQNEAQ (reference sequence). The CDR3 consists of 15 residues. Trimming took 5 bases from V and 8 from J; bases not matched to a gene: 12. CDR3 in amino acids: CASSPGQTGKEPQHF. The CDR3 DNA reads as TGTGCCAGCAGCCCCGGTCAGACAGGGAAGGAGCCCCAGCATTTT.

The J gene is TRBJ1-5, the V gene TRBV28; D is unclear. V was clipped by 2 bases and J by 6 bases, with 5 bases between them. Germline CDR1 and CDR2: MDHEN and SYDVKM. The CDR3 runs 12 residues. CDR3 sequence reads: CASSLQSQPQHF. Written as DNA, the CDR3 is TGTGCCAGCAGTTTACAGTCTCAGCCCCAGCATTTT.

The CDR3 sequence is CASSKRTGEANQPQHF. CDR3 coding DNA: TGTGCCAGCAGCAAAAGAACAGGGGAGGCCAATCAGCCCCAGCATTTT. The chain recombines TRBV21-1 with TRBJ1-5; TRBD1, the D gene given by the table, was not confirmed from the DNA. TRBV21-1 is assigned pseudogene status. The CDR3 loop spans 16 amino acids.

This clone was counted only a few times. The gene calls are TRBV10-3 and TRBJ2-2, with D perhaps matching TRBD1 (6 bases). V gave up 4 bases and J gave up 5 bases, with 11 bases separating them. Germline CDR1 reads ENHRY; CDR2 reads SYGVKD. CDR3 length: 14 amino acids. The CDR3 protein is CAISGTADTGELFF. As DNA, the CDR3 is TGTGCCATCAGTGGGACAGCCGATACCGGGGAGCTGTTTTTT.

The rearrangement joins TRBV7-9 to TRBJ2-7, with D possibly TRBD2 on 6 matching bases. V was pared by 11 bases and J by 3 bases, with 14 bases between. Germline lookup yields CDR1 SEHNR and CDR2 FQNEAQ (reference sequence). The CDR3 is 12 amino acids. CDR3 DNA: TGTGCCGAGACGGCAGCGGGCTACGAGCAGTACTTC. Its protein product is CAETAAGYEQYF.